A selection of T cell receptor beta chains follows, all from one sample in a study of T cells in Graves' hyperthyroidism and ophthalmopathy. MiXCR, run by TCRdb on the multiplex PCR reads, gives a single entry per CDR3 protein. The sample has hundreds of thousands of distinct CDR3 sequences, roughly 15% seen once; the top ten hold about 3.9%. The source material was blood. The receptors here all came from a woman aged 40 to 49 with Graves' ophthalmopathy. Both conserved end residues are trimmed from each CDR3. Clone size appears in some rows only: once, few, many, or a class for an expanded clone.

abundance,j_gene,v_gene,CDR3aa
few,TRBJ2-7,TRBV29-1,SVSDGVSYEQY
many,TRBJ1-6,TRBV6-1,ASSGNNSPLH
NA,TRBJ2-2,TRBV6-2/TRBV6-3,ASREGLAGGYGELF
many,TRBJ1-1,TRBV7-8,ASSLSGEADTEAF
many,TRBJ2-5,TRBV11-2,ASSYWLGEDETQY
NA,TRBJ2-7,TRBV6-1,AAGGRSYEQY
many,TRBJ1-2,TRBV6-1,ASRPRGLDGYT
NA,TRBJ2-1,TRBV28,ASNTAEDVPDNEQF
many,TRBJ2-7,TRBV6-1,ASRGLAGVEQY
NA,TRBJ2-5,TRBV12-3/TRBV12-4,ASSRRQGMETQY
NA,TRBJ1-1,TRBV19,ASTPGRGPNTEAF
many,TRBJ1-1,TRBV30,AWTTATEAF
few,TRBJ2-7,TRBV7-8,ASSRGPGLAGLYEQY
many,TRBJ1-1,TRBV29-1,SVKQQGDTEAF
many,TRBJ1-1,TRBV28,ASSFGMVTEAF
many,TRBJ2-5,TRBV28,ASSFLPGQEETQY
many,TRBJ2-2,TRBV6-1,ASSMGPWDTGELF
many,TRBJ2-4,TRBV28,ASSLTLAAKNIQY
few,TRBJ2-7,TRBV6-5,ASSYSTSGRSEQY
many,TRBJ1-2,TRBV20-1,SARGGGGYGYT
NA,TRBJ2-7,TRBV15,ATSSPIGDYEQY
few,TRBJ2-5,TRBV7-2,ASSSPKGETQY
many,TRBJ1-1,TRBV11-1,ASSLAESTEAF
many,TRBJ2-7,TRBV12-3/TRBV12-4,ASSFVPSSYEQY
few,TRBJ2-5,TRBV19,ASSITVGSQETQY
many,TRBJ1-5,TRBV19,ASSIIRGISNQPQH
NA,TRBJ1-1,TRBV6-5,ASNLQGMNTEAF
many,TRBJ2-7,TRBV9,ASSSSGTWTYEQY
many,TRBJ2-2,TRBV24-1,ATSDLREGDTGELF
many,TRBJ1-5,TRBV27,ASGTYQPQH
NA,TRBJ2-2,TRBV7-2,ASSLAAALTGELF
many,TRBJ2-4,TRBV28,ASSEARGGKNIQY
few,TRBJ2-2,TRBV11-2,ASSFLPGGNTGELF
NA,TRBJ2-7,TRBV7-9,ASSSSGQGPYEQY
many,TRBJ1-1,TRBV28,ASSPGDRNTEAF
few,TRBJ1-1,TRBV11-2,ASSLERAGARNTEAF
many,TRBJ1-5,TRBV7-2,ASSLMGSQPQH
many,TRBJ2-7,TRBV20-1,SALPGLEWEQY
many,TRBJ2-7,TRBV6-2/TRBV6-3,ASIHAGEDEQY
NA,TRBJ2-5,TRBV6-2/TRBV6-3,ASSYIAGDETQY
NA,TRBJ2-5,TRBV27,ASSPRSARETQY
many,TRBJ1-1,TRBV12-3/TRBV12-4,ATRTDYTEAF
many,TRBJ1-1,TRBV7-2,ASSSRTGPTEAF
many,TRBJ2-5,TRBV7-3,ASSQGAGETQY
many,TRBJ1-3,TRBV28,ASRSSTGPSGNTIY
NA,TRBJ1-1,TRBV6-5,ASSSRQDPAF
many,TRBJ1-1,TRBV19,ASSIGDNEAF
NA,TRBJ2-6,TRBV30,AWSVLRVSSGANVLT
NA,TRBJ1-1,TRBV29-1,SAGRGGNTEAF
many,TRBJ2-5,TRBV30,AWGRPGQTQY
many,TRBJ1-2,TRBV29-1,SVGDNYGYT
NA,TRBJ1-1,TRBV7-9,ASSPGRASTEAF